What follows describes a single TCR beta chain. Its matching antigen is unknown. The source of the sample is a study of T-cell reconstitution after alpha-beta-depleted transplantation in children. Overall study findings and caveats: Newly made T cells mostly supplied T-cell counts and diversity one year after transplant. Certain patients had high TCRbeta diversity at day 60, and it came from recipient T cells and thymic progenitors that survived. About two months after transplant, alpha-beta T cells reportedly came from several hundred expanded graft clones.

Losses at the gene ends were 1 base for V and 1 base for J; bases not matched to a gene: 2. Per germline, CDR1 SGHTA and CDR2 FQGNSA. The CDR3 loop spans 15 amino acids. Unique molecular identifiers were used in preparing the TCRbeta library. TCRdb reanalysed the PCR reads using MiXCR and keeps one entry per CDR3 protein. The table lists more than 400,000 distinct CDR3 sequences, approximately 10% of them singletons. The chain joins TRBV7-2 to TRBJ2-3; 7 bases line up with TRBD1. The source is a female patient aged 2-9 years who had a stem cell transplant for aplastic anemia, so the T cells may come from the graft donor. The source material was PBMCs, mostly from graft donor cells, sampled 180 days after TCRalphabeta/CD19-depleted stem cell transplant. The CDR3 sequence: CASSLGGQRTDTQYF. CDR3 nucleotide sequence: TGTGCCAGCAGCTTAGGGGGACAGCGCACAGATACGCAGTATTTT.